These 2 T cell receptor beta chains were all obtained from the same sample, sequenced in a study of T cells in localized non-small cell lung cancer. The data were produced by immunoSEQ multiplex PCR, yet TCRdb's version contains in-frame clones alone and is incomplete. Here the sample spans around 91,000 clones, roughly 87% being singletons. The specimen comprised peripheral blood, sampled before any cancer treatment. Receptor source: a man aged 35-75 years with stage I squamous cell lung carcinoma.

The gene calls are TRBV6-1 and TRBJ2-3, with 8 nucleotides matching TRBD2. The V and J ends lost 9 bases and 2 bases, in that order; junction bases with no gene match: 10. Per germline, CDR1 MNHNS and CDR2 SASEGT. This CDR3 is built from 15 residues. CDR3 nucleotide sequence: TGTGCCAGTCATAAGACTAGCGCCTCCACAGATACGCAGTATTTT. Its protein product is CASHKTSASTDTQYF.

The chain couples TRBV20-1 to TRBJ1-2, with 7 positions matching TRBD1. The V gene's germline CDR1 is DFQATT and CDR2 SNEGSKA (reference sequence). This CDR3 comprises 11 residues. CDR3 region: CRPGTEYGYTF. The CDR3 bases are TGCAGACCTGGGACAGAGTATGGCTACACCTTC.